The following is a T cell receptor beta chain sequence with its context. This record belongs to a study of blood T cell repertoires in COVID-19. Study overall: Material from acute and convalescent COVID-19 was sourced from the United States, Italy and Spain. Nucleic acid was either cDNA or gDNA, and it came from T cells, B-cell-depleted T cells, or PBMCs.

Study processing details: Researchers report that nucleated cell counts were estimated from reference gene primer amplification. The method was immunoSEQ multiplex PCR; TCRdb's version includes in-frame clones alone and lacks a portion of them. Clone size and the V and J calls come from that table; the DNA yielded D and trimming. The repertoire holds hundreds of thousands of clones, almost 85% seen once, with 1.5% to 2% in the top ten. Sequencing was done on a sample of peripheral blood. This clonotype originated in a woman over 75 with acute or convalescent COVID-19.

The CDR3 nucleotides are TGTGCCAGCAGCGTAGCTGTAGGGGTCTCTAACTATGGCTACACCTTC. Protein product: CASSVAVGVSNYGYTF. The J gene is TRBJ1-2, the V gene TRBV9; possibly TRBD1 for D (5 bases). Trimming removed 0 bases at V and 0 bases at J, with 12 bases between. The CDR3 loop spans 16 amino acids. Germline values: CDR1 SGDLS, CDR2 YYNGEE.